Below are 20 T cell receptor beta chains sequenced from a single sample in a study of OX40 agonist ivuxolimab in advanced cancers. The table came from immunoSEQ multiplex PCR; TCRdb's copy has only in-frame clones and leaves some out. In the table there are around 75,000 clones, roughly nine tenths of which are singletons. Sequencing was performed on CD4+ or CD8+ T cells sorted from blood, taken in a trial of the OX40 agonist ivuxolimab. The source is an adult with an advanced solid tumor such as melanoma, head and neck, liver or kidney cancer.

The chain employs TRBV2 and TRBJ2-1; no firm D call. The CDR3 is 13 amino acids. Trimming took off 5 bases at V and 2 bases at J, with 7 bases between the two ends. Germline-derived CDR1 and CDR2 are SNHLY and FYNNEI. CDR3 DNA sequence: TGTGCCAGCAGTTCCCGGGCCTACAATGAGCAGTTCTTC. Translating it yields CASSSRAYNEQFF.

The chain carries TRBV9 and TRBJ2-1, with 8 bases aligning to TRBD2. Per germline, CDR1 SGDLS and CDR2 YYNGEE. The junction had 6 bases not matched to a gene; V was cut back by 1 base and J by 9 bases. This CDR3 has 14 amino acids. In nucleotides, the CDR3 is TGTGCCAGCAGCGTATCGGGGGGGCGAGGTGAGCAGTTCTTC. The encoded protein is CASSVSGGRGEQFF.

The chain uses TRBV9 and TRBJ2-3, with TRBD2 matching over 9 bases. CDR3 size: 16 residues. Germline V gene sequence: CDR1 SGDLS, CDR2 YYNGEE. V lost 0 bases and J lost 2; bases outside the gene matches: 4. The CDR3 sequence is CASSVGAGGLTDTQYF. The CDR3 DNA follows: TGTGCCAGCAGCGTAGGAGCGGGAGGACTCACAGATACGCAGTATTTT.

CDR3 residues: CASYSGGRYEQYF. CDR3 DNA: TGTGCCAGCTACTCCGGGGGGCGCTACGAGCAGTACTTC. This chain links TRBV28 with TRBJ2-7; TRBD2 is a possible D gene (7 bases). CDR1 MDHEN and CDR2 SYDVKM come from the germline V gene. V lost 8 bases and J lost 3, with 14 bases in between. The CDR3 runs to 13 residues.

This clone is a singleton in its sample. The chain joins TRBV7-8 to TRBJ2-5; 7 positions agree with TRBD1. J was trimmed by 5 bases and V by 1 base; bases with no gene match: 7. The CDR3 covers 15 residues. The V gene's germline CDR1 is SGHVS and CDR2 FQNEAQ. CDR3 sequence reads: CASSLGGGISETQYF. The CDR3 DNA reads TGTGCCAGCAGCTTAGGAGGGGGCATATCGGAGACCCAGTACTTC.

The DNA of the CDR3 is TGCGCCAGCAGCCACGCCGGTGGGCGGACAGGCTCCTACGAGCAGTACTTC. Encoded protein: CASSHAGGRTGSYEQYF. The chain is built from TRBV5-1 and TRBJ2-7; 7 nucleotides line up with TRBD1. The ends lost 4 bases at V and 0 bases at J; junction bases unmatched: 13. The CDR3 covers 17 residues. Germline V gene lookup returns CDR1 SGHRS and CDR2 YFSETQ.

V is TRBV28 and J is TRBJ1-2, with D possibly matching TRBD1 (5 bases). V was trimmed by 11 bases and J by 8 bases, leaving 21 bases between them. The germline gives CDR1 MDHEN, CDR2 SYDVKM. The CDR3 is made up of 13 amino acids. The CDR3 DNA reads as TGTGCCGCCTCCGGGGCGGTGATGGGGGGCTACACCTTC. It specifies CAASGAVMGGYTF.

J is TRBJ2-3 and V is TRBV6-1, with D perhaps matching TRBD2 (6 bases). The CDR3 extends over 15 amino acids. With 4 bases removed from V and 6 bases from J, the gap between germline ends came to 17 bases. Germline V gene lookup returns CDR1 MNHNS and CDR2 SASEGT. The chain's CDR3 is CASSGATSRVDTQYF. CDR3 sequence (DNA): TGTGCCAGCAGTGGTGCAACTAGCAGGGTGGATACGCAGTATTTT.

The chain carries TRBV19 and TRBJ1-5, with TRBD1 matching 7 bases. After removal of 7 bases from V and 0 bases from J, the junction contained 15 bases not matched to a gene. Germline V gene lookup returns CDR1 LNHDA and CDR2 SQIVND (reference sequence). CDR3 length: 18 residues. The CDR3 reads CASTTVRDSFYSNQPQHF. The CDR3 DNA sequence: TGTGCCAGTACCACCGTTCGGGACAGTTTTTATAGCAATCAGCCCCAGCATTTT.

The J gene is TRBJ1-6, the V gene TRBV7-2; D is ambiguous. V lost 1 base and J 8 bases, leaving 6 bases between the germline ends. Germline V gene sequence: CDR1 SGHTA, CDR2 FQGNSA. This CDR3 spans 13 amino acids. The CDR3 DNA sequence: TGTGCCAGCAGCTTAGGTAGAGATTCACCCCTCCACTTT. This translates into CASSLGRDSPLHF.

The chain recombines TRBV28 with TRBJ1-3; no firm D call. Trimming cost V 3 bases and J 0 bases, with 9 bases left between them. Germline CDR1 reads MDHEN; CDR2 reads SYDVKM. This CDR3 region has 15 residues. CDR3 protein: CASSFAGYSGNTIYF. The DNA for the CDR3 is TGTGCCAGCAGTTTTGCCGGGTACTCTGGAAACACCATATATTTT.

The chain links TRBV5-1 to TRBJ2-3; D unresolved. The ends were cut back, 7 bases at V and 6 bases at J, with 15 bases in the middle. The CDR3 length is 13 residues. Germline-derived CDR1 and CDR2 are SGHRS and YFSETQ. The chain's CDR3 is CASQFERSDTQYF. The CDR3 nucleotides are TGCGCCAGCCAGTTTGAGCGCTCTGATACGCAGTATTTT.

The chain couples TRBV2 to TRBJ2-3; 8 nucleotides line up with TRBD1. V shed 6 bases and J 7 bases; nucleotides not matched to a gene: 9. Germline V gives CDR1 SNHLY, CDR2 FYNNEI. The CDR3 has 14 amino acids. CDR3 nucleotide sequence: TGTGCCAGCAGGACCTCCGGGACAGGAAATACGCAGTATTTT. Protein product: CASRTSGTGNTQYF.

The gene calls are TRBV7-8 and TRBJ1-6; tentatively, D is TRBD1 (6 bases). Germline V gene sequence: CDR1 SGHVS, CDR2 FQNEAQ. Trimming shortened V by 5 bases and J by 0 bases, and 14 bases separated the two germline ends. The CDR3 has 17 amino acids. This CDR3 reads CASSPDSLSSYNSPLHF. The CDR3, as DNA: TGTGCCAGCAGCCCGGACAGCTTAAGCTCCTATAATTCACCCCTCCACTTT.

There are a few counts of this clone. The chain has TRBV6-5 and TRBJ1-5; possible D gene TRBD1, 5 bases. From germline, CDR1 is MNHEY and CDR2 SVGAGI. The CDR3 has 15 residues. The germline V and J ends were trimmed by 7 bases and 0 bases, with 13 bases remaining between them. CDR3 bases: TGTGCCAGCAAACCGGGGGGGTATAGCAATCAGCCCCAGCATTTT. Encoded protein: CASKPGGYSNQPQHF.

Turning to this clone: An end of the junction differs from the germline gene, which may be a read error. The chain combines TRBV7-7 with TRBJ2-7, with D perhaps TRBD1 (5 bases). Germline CDR1 is SSHAT and CDR2 is FNYEAQ (reference sequence). This CDR3 has 14 amino acids. Here the CDR3 reads CASSLTDSSYEQYF. In DNA, the CDR3 is TGTGCTAGCAGCTTAACTGACAGTTCCTACGAGCAGTACTTC.

This rearrangement joins TRBV2 to TRBJ2-7, with D possibly TRBD1 on 6 matching bases. CDR1 is SNHLY, CDR2 FYNNEI, per germline. Trimming took 9 bases from V and 1 from J, leaving 16 bases between them. CDR3 length equals 14 residues. The CDR3 sequence is CASMEAGESYEQYF. CDR3 DNA sequence: TGTGCCAGTATGGAGGCAGGGGAATCCTACGAGCAGTACTTC.

The chain uses TRBV6-1 and TRBJ2-3, with a tentative D call TRBD1 (5 bases). The CDR3 loop spans 15 amino acids. The germline V gene encodes CDR1 MNHNS and CDR2 SASEGT. The ends were cut back, 2 bases at V and 4 bases at J, with 13 bases in the middle. The CDR3 loop is CASSERSGWADTQYF. CDR3 DNA sequence: TGTGCCAGCAGTGAAAGGTCAGGGTGGGCAGATACGCAGTATTTT.

The chain combines TRBV11-2 with TRBJ1-2, with D perhaps TRBD1 (5 bases). The CDR3 is 18 residues long. Trimming removed 3 bases at V and 3 bases at J, with 23 bases between. Germline assignment: CDR1 SGHAT and CDR2 FQNNGV. The CDR3 reads CASSLTLSRDRRYYGYTF. In DNA, the CDR3 is TGTGCCAGCAGCTTGACCCTCTCCCGGGACCGTCGGTACTATGGCTACACCTTC.

V usage is TRBV30 and J usage is TRBJ1-3; D gene ambiguous. The CDR3 is made up of 13 amino acids. V lost 2 bases and J lost 6, with 11 bases in between. Germline CDR1 reads GTSNPN; CDR2 reads SVGIG (reference sequence). The CDR3 region is CAWSRGSENTIYF. The CDR3 DNA reads as TGTGCCTGGAGTCGAGGGTCGGAAAACACCATATATTTT.